The source of this T cell receptor (beta chain) is a study of cytomegalovirus exposure and HLA in healthy donors. Looking at the study overall: Of roughly 360 genotyped donors, around 80% grouped in the Caucasian-associated ancestry cluster. General study points: In vitro data verified three CMV-associated chains as specific for CMV antigens. Among TCR beta chains, those listed as cytomegalovirus-associated numbered over 150. Looking again later, the authors saw that most CMV-associated TCR beta chains seemed HLA-restricted.

This clone has ten or more counts. The target antigen is unknown. Germline V gene data show CDR1 as ENHRY and CDR2 as SYGVKD. CDR3 length equals 11 residues. Trimming left V 10 bases short and J 10 bases short, with 15 bases between. Use of 60 Vbeta and 13 Jbeta primers characterized the PCR. Sequencing used immunoSEQ multiplex PCR; TCRdb keeps in-frame clones, though not all of them. The sample includes about 110,000 clones, approximately 71% of them seen just once. This rearrangement joins TRBV10-3 to TRBJ2-3; the D gene is possibly TRBD2 (5 bases). What was sequenced was PBMCs. This receptor was identified in a woman in her 70s in good health and CMV-seropositive. The CDR3 sequence: CATTNAGAQYF. The CDR3 coding sequence is TGTGCCACCACAAACGCCGGGGCGCAGTATTTT.